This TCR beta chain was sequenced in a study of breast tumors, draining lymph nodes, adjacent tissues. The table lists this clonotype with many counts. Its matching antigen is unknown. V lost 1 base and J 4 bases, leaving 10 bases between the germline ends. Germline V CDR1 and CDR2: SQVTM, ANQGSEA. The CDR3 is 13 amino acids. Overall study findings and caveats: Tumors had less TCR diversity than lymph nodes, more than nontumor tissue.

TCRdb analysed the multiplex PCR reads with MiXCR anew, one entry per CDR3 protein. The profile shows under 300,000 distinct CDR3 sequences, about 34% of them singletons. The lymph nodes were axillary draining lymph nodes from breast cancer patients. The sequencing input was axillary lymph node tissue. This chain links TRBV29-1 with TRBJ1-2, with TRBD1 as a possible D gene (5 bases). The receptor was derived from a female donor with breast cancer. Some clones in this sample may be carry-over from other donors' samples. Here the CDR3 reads CSVEGGTAYGYTF. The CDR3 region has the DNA TGCAGCGTTGAAGGGGGGACGGCCTATGGCTACACCTTC.